The 28 T cell receptor beta chains listed next were all sequenced from one sample in a study of cytomegalovirus exposure and HLA in healthy donors. Primers: 60 Vbeta forward and 13 Jbeta reverse. TCRdb's table, derived via immunoSEQ multiplex PCR, lists solely in-frame clones and lacks some. The top ten clones hold approximately 4.7% of a sample with around 190,000 clones, around 80% of them seen once. Specimen: PBMCs. The source is a woman aged 25-40 years in good health and CMV-seropositive.

The chain links TRBV9 to TRBJ1-3; 8 bases agree with TRBD1. V lost 0 bases and J lost 6; bases outside the gene matches: 8. The CDR3 is 16 amino acids. Germline CDR1 reads SGDLS; CDR2 reads YYNGEE. The CDR3 region is CASSVEQGGFVNTIYF. CDR3 nucleotide sequence: TGTGCCAGCAGCGTAGAACAGGGGGGTTTCGTAAACACCATATATTTT.

The V and J genes are TRBV6-5 and TRBJ1-5; D may be TRBD1 (5 bases). Trimming removed 7 bases from V and 3 bases from J, with 10 bases in between. The CDR3 is 13 residues long. Germline V gene lookup returns CDR1 MNHEY and CDR2 SVGAGI. The CDR3 DNA reads TGTGCCAGCACGGGGGGGACCAATCAGCCCCAGCATTTT. Amino acids: CASTGGTNQPQHF.

V gene TRBV19 combines with J gene TRBJ2-1; D possibly corresponds to TRBD1 (5 bases). The germline V and J ends were trimmed by 3 bases and 5 bases, with 20 bases remaining between them. From germline, CDR1 is LNHDA and CDR2 SQIVND (reference sequence). The CDR3 is 17 amino acids. In DNA, the CDR3 is TGTGCCAGTAGTATTCATCCCGGAAGGGGTGGAGACAATGAGCAGTTCTTC. Translation gives CASSIHPGRGGDNEQFF.

The rearrangement links TRBV4-3 to TRBJ2-2, with 8 bases aligning to TRBD1. This CDR3 is 14 amino acids long. Trimming took 4 bases from V and 4 from J; bases not matched to a gene: 2. Per the germline V gene, CDR1 is LGHNA and CDR2 is YSLEER. CDR3 protein: CASSRDRITGELFF. The CDR3 DNA is TGCGCCAGCAGCCGGGACAGGATCACCGGGGAGCTGTTTTTT.

Concerning this clone: A read error may account for a junction end that differs from germline. The chain is built from TRBV6-5 and TRBJ1-4; 7 bases agree with TRBD1. This CDR3 spans 15 amino acids. Germline V gives CDR1 MNHEY, CDR2 SVGAGI. CDR3 nucleotides: TGTGCCGGCAGTTACTCCGGGACAGATTACCGCCTCCTGTCTTTT. This translates into CAGSYSGTDYRLLSF.

The V and J genes are TRBV2 and TRBJ1-1, with a possible D match to TRBD1 (6 bases). CDR1 and CDR2 from the germline V gene are SNHLY and FYNNEI. V lost 7 bases to trimming and J lost 1 base, with 10 bases between them. The CDR3 totals 13 residues. In nucleotides, the CDR3 is TGTGCCAGCATAGGGACAAAGAACACTGAAGCTTTCTTT. This gives the protein CASIGTKNTEAFF. Drawing the rest from reference TRBV2 and TRBJ1-1, the complete variable domain is EPEVTQTPSHQVTQMGQEVILRCVPISNHLYFYWYRQILGQKVEFLVSFYNNEISEKSEIFDDQFSVERPDGSNFTLKIRSTKLEDSAMYFCASIGTKNTEAFFGQGTRLTVV.

The genes are TRBV11-3 and TRBJ2-5, with 7 nucleotides matching TRBD2. The CDR3 has 18 amino acids. J was trimmed by 7 bases and V by 5 bases; bases with no gene match: 22. The germline CDR1 and CDR2 sequences are SGHNT and YENEEA. CDR3 coding DNA: TGTGCCAGCAGCAAAGGTTCGGGCCTAGCGGACTTATGGGGGACCCAGTACTTC. This translates into CASSKGSGLADLWGTQYF.

This clone was seen a few times. The sample carries other DNA sequences with the same CDR3. The chain joins TRBV11-3 to TRBJ2-2, with no clear D. CDR3 size: 14 residues. Germline values: CDR1 SGHNT, CDR2 YENEEA. V dropped 5 bases and J dropped 1 base, with 8 bases sitting between them. The CDR3 here is CASSVNRNTGELFF. The CDR3 region has the DNA TGTGCCAGCAGCGTTAACAGGAACACCGGGGAGCTGTTTTTT.

CDR3 in amino acids: CASSMGSMNTEAFF. In nucleotides, the CDR3 is TGTGCCAGTAGTATGGGGAGCATGAACACTGAAGCTTTCTTT. The rearrangement uses TRBV19 and TRBJ1-1; no definite D call. The CDR3 runs to 14 residues. The germline V and J ends were trimmed by 3 bases and 0 bases, with 8 bases remaining between them. Germline CDR1 reads LNHDA; CDR2 reads SQIVND (reference sequence).

The chain combines TRBV4-2 with TRBJ1-2; TRBD1 aligns across 9 bases. Looked up from germline, CDR1 is LGHNA and CDR2 is YNFKEQ. The junction had 10 bases not matched to a gene; V was cut back by 0 bases and J by 8 bases. This CDR3 spans 16 amino acids. CDR3 nucleotide sequence: TGTGCCAGCAGCCAAGATCGAGGACAGGGGAGGTTAGGCTACACCTTC. It codes for CASSQDRGQGRLGYTF.

The chain uses TRBV6-6 and TRBJ2-3; D might be TRBD1 (5 bases). This CDR3 is 16 amino acids long. Trimming shortened V by 5 bases and J by 0 bases, and 15 bases separated the two germline ends. Germline values: CDR1 MNHNY, CDR2 SVGAGI (reference sequence). CDR3 sequence: CASSPLDKTSTDTQYF. The CDR3 DNA sequence: TGTGCCAGCAGTCCCTTGGACAAGACTAGCACAGATACGCAGTATTTT.

The chain employs TRBV5-1 and TRBJ2-3; possible D gene TRBD1, 6 bases. Looked up from germline, CDR1 is SGHRS and CDR2 is YFSETQ. Trimming stripped 0 bases from V and 6 bases from J, with 17 bases between. The CDR3 has 16 amino acids. The CDR3 nucleotides read TGCGCCAGCAGCTTGGTGCAGGGGCCATCTGGGGATACGCAGTATTTT. Its translation: CASSLVQGPSGDTQYF. Variable domain in full (rest from reference TRBV5-1 and TRBJ2-3): KAGVTQTPRYLIKTRGQQVTLSCSPISGHRSVSWYQQTPGQGLQFLFEYFSETQRNKGNFPGRFSGRQFSNSRSEMNVSTLELGDSALYLCASSLVQGPSGDTQYFGPGTRLTVL.

This clone appeared a single time. The rearrangement uses TRBV30 and TRBJ2-3; D unclear. Trimming took 0 bases from V and 5 from J, leaving 9 bases between them. The germline V gene encodes CDR1 GTSNPN and CDR2 SVGIG (reference sequence). This CDR3 comprises 13 residues. The CDR3 loop is CAWSVLFKDTQYF. CDR3 nucleotides: TGTGCCTGGAGTGTACTTTTCAAAGATACGCAGTATTTT.

This clone was seen a handful of times. The chain is built from TRBV6-5 and TRBJ1-5; D call uncertain. V gave up 6 bases and J gave up 5 bases, with 14 bases separating them. CDR3 size: 14 residues. Germline V gene sequence: CDR1 MNHEY, CDR2 SVGAGI. The DNA of the CDR3 is TGTGCCAGCAGAAGCCCCAGTCGGGATCAGCCCCAGCATTTT. It encodes CASRSPSRDQPQHF.

J is TRBJ1-1 and V is TRBV7-6, with D maybe TRBD1 (6 bases). There are 15 residues in the CDR3. V was cut by 4 bases and J by 3 bases, with 15 bases left in between. The V gene's germline CDR1 is SGHVS and CDR2 FNYEAQ. The DNA of the CDR3 is TGTGCCAGCAGCTCGAAACAGGGTTTGGACACTGAAGCTTTCTTT. Its translation is CASSSKQGLDTEAFF.

The chain is built from TRBV5-6 and TRBJ2-5; 8 positions match TRBD2. V dropped 2 bases and J dropped 1; count of bases not matched to a gene: 4. Germline-derived CDR1 and CDR2 are SGHDT and YYEEEE. This CDR3 comprises 15 residues. CDR3 loop: CASSFLAGPQETQYF. Here the CDR3 DNA reads TGTGCCAGCAGCTTTCTAGCGGGCCCCCAAGAGACCCAGTACTTC.

The table lists this clone with a count of one. The chain links TRBV19 to TRBJ2-3; weak D call: TRBD1 (5 bases). V dropped 8 bases and J dropped 5 bases, with 11 bases sitting between them. Germline assignment: CDR1 LNHDA and CDR2 SQIVND (reference sequence). This CDR3 contains 12 residues. The CDR3 nucleotides read TGTGCCAGTGGGGCTAGGGAAGATACGCAGTATTTT. Amino acids: CASGAREDTQYF. Full variable domain (rest looked up from reference TRBV19 and TRBJ2-3): DGGITQSPKYLFRKEGQNVTLSCEQNLNHDAMYWYRQDPGQGLRLIYYSQIVNDFQKGDIAEGYSVSREKKESFPLTVTSAQKNPTAFYLCASGAREDTQYFGPGTRLTVL.

The chain is built from TRBV7-2 and TRBJ2-5; 7 bases fit TRBD2. Germline CDR1 and CDR2: SGHTA and FQGNSA. V shed 1 base and J 4 bases; nucleotides not matched to a gene: 12. The CDR3 covers 17 residues. Here the CDR3 reads CASSLVWGGSIRETQYF. DNA for the CDR3: TGTGCCAGCAGCTTAGTCTGGGGGGGGAGCATTCGAGAGACCCAGTACTTC.

Details on this clone: Because it lacks the conserved phenylalanine or tryptophan at the end, this CDR3 is likely a read error. No DNA is shown, since the ends of the CDR3 on it are uncertain; the CDR3 is the one TCRdb lists. CDR3 sequence reads: CSVDQAQS. The chain employs TRBV29-1 and TRBJ2-6; whether TRBD1, the table's D call, matches the DNA was not checked. The length of the CDR3 is 8 amino acids, counting both ends. Germline V gene sequence: CDR1 SQVTM, CDR2 ANQGSEA.

This chain connects TRBV13 to TRBJ1-1, with unresolved D. CDR1 is PRHDT and CDR2 is FYEKMQ in the germline V gene (reference sequence). This CDR3 is 13 amino acids long. V was trimmed by 6 bases and J by 5 bases, leaving 13 bases between them. CDR3 loop: CASSAPVPTEAFF. In DNA, the CDR3 is TGTGCCAGCAGTGCCCCGGTACCAACTGAAGCTTTCTTT.

This sequence joins TRBV14 and TRBJ2-7; 10 bases agree with TRBD2. The CDR3 consists of 17 residues. V trimming: 0 bases; J trimming: 3 bases; junction bases outside the gene matches: 8. Germline V gene data show CDR1 as SGHDN and CDR2 as FVKESK. The CDR3 loop reads CASSQDLGTSVVYEQYF. CDR3 DNA sequence: TGTGCCAGCAGCCAAGATCTGGGGACTAGCGTTGTCTACGAGCAGTACTTC.

A single count supports this clone. V is TRBV5-6 and J is TRBJ2-3, with 8 nucleotides matching TRBD1. The CDR3 contains 15 residues. The V gene end was trimmed by 4 bases and the J gene end by 4 bases; junction bases not matched to a gene: 8. Germline V gene sequence: CDR1 SGHDT, CDR2 YYEEEE. The CDR3 coding sequence is TGTGCCAGCAGCCCCAGGGGGCTCGGTGCAGATACGCAGTATTTT. Amino acid sequence: CASSPRGLGADTQYF.

This clone is a singleton in its sample. The gene calls are TRBV21-1 and TRBJ2-5; TRBD1, the table's D call, lacks a check against the DNA. TRBV21-1 is a recognized pseudogene. The CDR3 sequence is 15 residues long. The CDR3 sequence is CASSKITGSEETQYF. CDR3 DNA sequence: TGTGCCAGCAGCAAAATAACAGGGAGTGAAGAGACCCAGTACTTC.

The chain recombines TRBV7-9 with TRBJ2-5; 15 bases are a match to TRBD2. V trimming: 2 bases; J trimming: 1 base; junction bases outside the gene matches: 5. The germline CDR1 and CDR2 sequences are SEHNR and FQNEAQ (reference sequence). The CDR3 sequence is 18 residues long. CDR3 in amino acids: CASSLPGTSGGSQETQYF. The CDR3 DNA follows: TGTGCCAGCAGCTTACCAGGGACTAGCGGGGGGAGCCAAGAGACCCAGTACTTC.

The sample holds a few counts of this clone. The chain carries TRBV10-3 and TRBJ2-3; 8 bases match TRBD1. CDR1 is ENHRY, CDR2 SYGVKD, per germline. With V trimmed by 0 bases and J by 6 bases, 8 bases remained unmatched. This CDR3 has 16 residues. CDR3 in amino acids: CAISESRSGGGDTQYF. The CDR3 nucleotides read TGTGCCATCAGTGAGTCGCGGTCAGGGGGCGGGGATACGCAGTATTTT.

The gene calls are TRBV11-3 and TRBJ2-2; maybe TRBD2 (6 bases). CDR1 and CDR2 from the germline V gene are SGHNT and YENEEA. Trimming removed 2 bases from V and 1 base from J, with 11 bases in between. This CDR3 region has 16 residues. The chain's CDR3 is CASSLLMGGNTGELFF. In DNA form, the CDR3 reads TGTGCCAGCAGCTTACTTATGGGGGGGAACACCGGGGAGCTGTTTTTT.

This clone was observed once. The chain recombines TRBV11-2 with TRBJ2-3; 8 bases map to TRBD1. Germline V CDR1 and CDR2: SGHAT, FQNNGV. V shed 5 bases, J shed 2 bases, and the junction held 9 bases outside the gene matches. This CDR3 comprises 16 residues. CDR3: CASSRTGTGITDTQYF. The CDR3 DNA sequence: TGTGCCAGCAGCCGTACCGGGACAGGAATCACAGATACGCAGTATTTT. Full variable domain (outside the CDR3, taken from reference TRBV11-2 and TRBJ2-3): EAGVAQSPRYKIIEKRQSVAFWCNPISGHATLYWYQQILGQGPKLLIQFQNNGVVDDSQLPKDRFSAERLKGVDSTLKIQPAKLEDSAVYLCASSRTGTGITDTQYFGPGTRLTVL.

This clone came up many times. The chain couples TRBV4-3 to TRBJ2-7; 12 bases are a match to TRBD2. Germline V gene sequence: CDR1 LGHNA, CDR2 YSLEER. V trimming: 1 base; J trimming: 3 bases; junction bases outside the gene matches: 7. The CDR3 runs to 17 residues. CDR3 coding DNA: TGCGCCAGCAGCCAAGCATCGACTAGCGGGGGCGACTACGAGCAGTACTTC. Protein product: CASSQASTSGGDYEQYF.